This T cell receptor (beta chain) was identified in a study of blood T cells in healthy people across ages. For the study at large: Template switching recovered approximately one barcoded beta molecule for every two T cells.

Peripheral blood, around 10 milliliters per donor, was collected. Each sample provided at least 6 micrograms of extracted total RNA. Study-wide points: Measured against age, TCR beta diversity per million T cells decreased in a roughly linear manner.

V shed 6 bases, J shed 7 bases, and the junction held 8 bases outside the gene matches. Per the germline V gene, CDR1 is DFQATT and CDR2 is SNEGSKA (reference sequence). The CDR3 length is 13 residues. Together with a sample-barcoded 5' primer, a J-beta primer mix was included in a second PCR lasting about 7 to 11 cycles. TCRdb called the 5' RACE reads again in MiXCR, with one record for every CDR3 protein. The sample contains 700,000 or so distinct CDR3 sequences, 22% of which appear only once. Points on this clonotype: The target antigen is unknown.

The chain links TRBV20-1 to TRBJ2-1; TRBD2 agrees at 8 bases. Sequencing was carried out using blood. The TCR originated in a man in his sixties or seventies in good health. Written as DNA, the CDR3 is TGCAGTGCCAGCCGGGGGGGTAAGAATGAGCAGTTCTTC. Amino acids: CSASRGGKNEQFF.